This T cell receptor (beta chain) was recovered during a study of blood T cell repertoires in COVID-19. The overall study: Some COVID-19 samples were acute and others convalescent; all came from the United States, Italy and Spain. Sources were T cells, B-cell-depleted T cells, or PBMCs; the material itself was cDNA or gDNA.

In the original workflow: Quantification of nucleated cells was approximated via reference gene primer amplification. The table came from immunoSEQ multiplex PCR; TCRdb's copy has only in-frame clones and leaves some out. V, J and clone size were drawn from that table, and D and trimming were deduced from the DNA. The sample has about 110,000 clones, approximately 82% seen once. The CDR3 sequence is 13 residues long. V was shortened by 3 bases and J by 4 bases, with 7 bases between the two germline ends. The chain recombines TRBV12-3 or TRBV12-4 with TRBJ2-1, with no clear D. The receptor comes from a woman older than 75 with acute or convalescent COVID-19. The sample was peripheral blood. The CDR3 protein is CASSFALYNEQFF. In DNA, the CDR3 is TGTGCCAGCAGTTTTGCACTTTACAATGAGCAGTTCTTC.